This TCR beta chain was documented in a study of OX40 agonist ivuxolimab in advanced cancers. Broadly, across the study: Ivuxolimab was an agonistic, fully human IgG2 monoclonal antibody directed against OX40 (CD134), a costimulatory receptor. Intravenous ivuxolimab was administered to patients every 2 weeks at six dose levels: 0.01, 0.1, 0.3, 1.5, 3 and 10 mg/kg. Of the approximately 54 dose-escalation patients, hepatocellular carcinoma was present in around 20, melanoma in approximately 15, renal cell carcinoma in 9 and head and neck cancer in 9. In the dose-escalation cohort, approximately 82% of patients were male, and the mean age was roughly 60 years, with a range of about 20 to 79. Prior anti-PD-1, anti-PD-L1 or anti-CTLA-4 therapy was permitted, and less than 45% of dose-escalation patients had received checkpoint inhibitors. Partial responses were achieved by three dose-escalation patients, of whom one had hepatocellular carcinoma and two had cutaneous melanoma. The purpose of peripheral TCRbeta sequencing was to test whether ivuxolimab changed TCR sequence diversity and led to clonal T-cell expansion. The paper reports the monotherapy dose-escalation portion (N of about 56 patients) of the phase I ivuxolimab trial. The paper's findings and limits, for the study overall: In the 0.1-3.0 mg/kg groups, partial responders had among the lowest normalized peripheral clonal expansion, particularly in CD8+ T cells. Clonal expansion of both CD4+ and CD8+ blood T cells was observed from baseline to week 6 at doses 0.1 to 3.0 mg/kg. After ivuxolimab, expanded clones were on average more numerous among CD8+ T cells than among CD4+ T cells. The antigen specificity of the clonally expanded peripheral T cells was not determined. Low levels of normalized T-cell clonal expansion were also seen in some nonresponding patients.

Genomic DNA was extracted from sorted cells for sequencing of the TCRbeta CDR3 region. TCRbeta CDR3 regions were sequenced using the immunoSEQ Assay. The table was pulled from immuneACCESS by TCRdb, which kept in-frame rearrangements only. Such tables lose some clones; where checked, under half of the loss comes from unresolved V genes, and the rest has no known cause. This sample comprises about 82,000 clones, 80% to 95% of them detected only once. The ten largest clones represent about 8.6% of the sample. Patients with autoimmune disease history or receiving systemic immunosuppression were excluded from the trial. Peripheral blood for TCR sequencing was collected from all dose cohorts at baseline, on cycle 4 day 1, and on cycle 7 day 1. Samples were obtained from an open-label, multicenter, first-in-human phase I dose-escalation trial of ivuxolimab. Adults with locally advanced or metastatic melanoma, renal cell carcinoma, hepatocellular carcinoma or head and neck squamous cell carcinoma were enrolled in the trial. CD4+ and CD8+ T cells were sorted separately from peripheral blood before TCR sequencing.

On this clone itself: Its antigen is still unknown. No base quality values were provided; no much bigger clone lies one nucleotide off.

Trimming at the junction amounts to 10 bases on V and 3 bases on J, and the germline ends lie 12 bases apart. Based on the germline V gene (reference sequence), the CDR1 and CDR2 sequences are LNHDA and SQIVND. The CDR3 has 12 amino acids, counting the end cysteine and phenylalanine. The read is trimmed to its CDR3 DNA, 36 bases read in frame from base 1. Recombination connected TRBV19 to TRBJ1-2; no confident D gene assignment can be made. The origin of this receptor is an adult with an advanced solid tumor such as melanoma, head and neck, liver or kidney cancer. Sequencing was performed on CD4+ or CD8+ T cells sorted from blood, taken in a trial of the OX40 agonist ivuxolimab. The CDR3 corresponds to CATQSVDYGYTF. At the DNA level, the sequence is TGTGCCACCCAGTCGGTCGACTATGGCTACACCTTC.